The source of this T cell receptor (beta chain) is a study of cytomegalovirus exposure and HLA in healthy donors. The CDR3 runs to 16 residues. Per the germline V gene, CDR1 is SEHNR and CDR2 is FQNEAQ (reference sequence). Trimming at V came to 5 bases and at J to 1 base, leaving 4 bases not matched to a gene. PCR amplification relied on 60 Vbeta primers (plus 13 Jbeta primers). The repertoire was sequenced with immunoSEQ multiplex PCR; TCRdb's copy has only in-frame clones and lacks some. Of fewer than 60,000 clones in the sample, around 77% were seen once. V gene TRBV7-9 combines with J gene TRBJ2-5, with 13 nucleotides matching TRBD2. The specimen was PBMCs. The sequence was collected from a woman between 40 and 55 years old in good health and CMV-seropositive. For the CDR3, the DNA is TGTGCCAGCAGCGCGGGACTAGCGGGGACCCAAGAGACCCAGTACTTC. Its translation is CASSAGLAGTQETQYF.